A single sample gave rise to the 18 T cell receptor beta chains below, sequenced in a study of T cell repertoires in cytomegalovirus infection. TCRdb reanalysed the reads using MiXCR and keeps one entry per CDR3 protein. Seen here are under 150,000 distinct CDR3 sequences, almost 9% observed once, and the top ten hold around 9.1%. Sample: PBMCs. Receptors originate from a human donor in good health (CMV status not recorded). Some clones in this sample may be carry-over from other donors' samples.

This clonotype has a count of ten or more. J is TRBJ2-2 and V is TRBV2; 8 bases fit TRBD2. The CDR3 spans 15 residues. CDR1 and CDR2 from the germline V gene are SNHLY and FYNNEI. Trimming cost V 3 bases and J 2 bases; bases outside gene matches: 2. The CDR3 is CASSEAGGNTGELFF. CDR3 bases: TGTGCCAGCAGTGAGGCGGGGGGAAACACCGGGGAGCTGTTTTTT.

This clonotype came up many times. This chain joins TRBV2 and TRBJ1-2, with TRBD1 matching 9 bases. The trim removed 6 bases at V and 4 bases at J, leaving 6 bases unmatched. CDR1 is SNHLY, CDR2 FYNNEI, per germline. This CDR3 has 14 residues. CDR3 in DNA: TGTGCCAGCAGAAGGACAGGGGCTGGCTATGGCTACACCTTC. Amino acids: CASRRTGAGYGYTF.

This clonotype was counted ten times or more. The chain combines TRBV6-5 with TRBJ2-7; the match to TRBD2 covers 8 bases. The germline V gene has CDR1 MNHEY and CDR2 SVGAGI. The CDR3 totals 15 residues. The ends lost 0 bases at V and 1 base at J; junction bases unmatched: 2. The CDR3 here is CASSYSAGGSYEQYF. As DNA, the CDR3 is TGTGCCAGCAGTTACTCTGCGGGAGGTTCCTACGAGCAGTACTTC.

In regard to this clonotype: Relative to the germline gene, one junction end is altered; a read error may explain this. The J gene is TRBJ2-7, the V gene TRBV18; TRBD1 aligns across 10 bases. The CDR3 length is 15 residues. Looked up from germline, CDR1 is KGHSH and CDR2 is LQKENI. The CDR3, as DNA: TGTGCCAGCTCACCACCGGGACAGGGGAGACTACGAGCAGCCTTC. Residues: CASSPPGQGRLRAAF.

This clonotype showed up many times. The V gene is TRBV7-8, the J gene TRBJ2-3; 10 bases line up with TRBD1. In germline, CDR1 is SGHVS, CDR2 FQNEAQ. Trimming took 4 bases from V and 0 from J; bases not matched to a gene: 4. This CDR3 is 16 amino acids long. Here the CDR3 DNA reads TGTGCCAGCAGCTCCCGGGACAGGGGTAGCACAGATACGCAGTATTTT. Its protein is CASSSRDRGSTDTQYF.

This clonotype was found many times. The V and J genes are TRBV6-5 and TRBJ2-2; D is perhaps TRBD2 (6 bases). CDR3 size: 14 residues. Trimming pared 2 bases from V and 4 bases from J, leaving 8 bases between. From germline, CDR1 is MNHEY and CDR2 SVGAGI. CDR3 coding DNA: TGTGCCAGCAGTTACGCGGGGATCACCGGGGAGCTGTTTTTT. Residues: CASSYAGITGELFF.

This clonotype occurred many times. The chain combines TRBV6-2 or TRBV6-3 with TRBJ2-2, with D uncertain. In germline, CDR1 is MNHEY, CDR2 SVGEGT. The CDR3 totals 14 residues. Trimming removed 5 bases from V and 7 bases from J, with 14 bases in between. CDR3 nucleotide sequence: TGTGCCAGCAGTAGAAAAATGAGCGTCGGGGAGCTGTTTTTT. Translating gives CASSRKMSVGELFF.

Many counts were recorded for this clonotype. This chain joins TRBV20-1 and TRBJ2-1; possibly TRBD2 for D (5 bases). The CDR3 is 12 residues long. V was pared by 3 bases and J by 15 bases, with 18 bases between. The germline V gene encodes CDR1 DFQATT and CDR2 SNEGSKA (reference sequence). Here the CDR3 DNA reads TGCAGTGCTAGTCTGCGGGTTGGAAAGTCGTTCTTC. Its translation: CSASLRVGKSFF.

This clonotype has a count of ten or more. The CDR3 nucleotides are TGCAGTGCTCCGGCGGTGCTCGGGGGTACTGAAGCTTTCTTT. It specifies CSAPAVLGGTEAFF. This rearrangement joins TRBV20-1 to TRBJ1-1; a possible D gene is TRBD1 (5 bases). Germline lookup yields CDR1 DFQATT and CDR2 SNEGSKA (reference sequence). With 5 bases removed from V and 5 bases from J, the gap between germline ends came to 18 bases. This CDR3 has 14 residues.

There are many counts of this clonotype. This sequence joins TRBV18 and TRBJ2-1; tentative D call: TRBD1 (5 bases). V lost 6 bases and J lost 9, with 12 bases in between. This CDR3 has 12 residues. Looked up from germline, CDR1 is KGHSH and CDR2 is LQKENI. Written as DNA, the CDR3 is TGTGCCAGCTCCCCCCAGGGTACTGAGCAGTTCTTC. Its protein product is CASSPQGTEQFF.

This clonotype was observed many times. CDR3 in amino acids: CASSTTGGFYEQYF. The DNA for the CDR3 is TGTGCCAGCAGCACGACAGGGGGATTCTACGAGCAGTACTTC. This chain connects TRBV7-2 to TRBJ2-7, with 9 positions matching TRBD1. The germline V gene has CDR1 SGHTA and CDR2 FQGNSA. V was pared by 5 bases and J by 3 bases, with 5 bases of the junction left unmatched. This CDR3 region has 14 residues.

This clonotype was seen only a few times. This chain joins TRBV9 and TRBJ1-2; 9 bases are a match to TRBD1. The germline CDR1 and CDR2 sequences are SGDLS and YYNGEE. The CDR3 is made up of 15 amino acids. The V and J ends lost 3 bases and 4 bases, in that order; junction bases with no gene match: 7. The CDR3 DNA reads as TGTGCCAGCAGCGCCCGGACAGGGGAGGGCTATGGCTACACCTTC. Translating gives CASSARTGEGYGYTF.

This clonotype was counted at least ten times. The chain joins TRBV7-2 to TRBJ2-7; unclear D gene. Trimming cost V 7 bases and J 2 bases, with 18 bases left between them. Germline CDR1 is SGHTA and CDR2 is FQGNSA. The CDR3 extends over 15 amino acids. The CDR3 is CASMPASDKTYEQYF. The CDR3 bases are TGTGCCAGCATGCCAGCGTCCGACAAGACCTACGAGCAGTACTTC.

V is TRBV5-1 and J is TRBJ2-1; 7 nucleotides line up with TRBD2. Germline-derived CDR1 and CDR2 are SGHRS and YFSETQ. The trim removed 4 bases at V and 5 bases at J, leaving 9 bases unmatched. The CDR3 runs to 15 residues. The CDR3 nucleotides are TGCGCCAGCAGCGTGTCGGGACTACCCAACAATGAGCAGTTCTTC. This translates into CASSVSGLPNNEQFF. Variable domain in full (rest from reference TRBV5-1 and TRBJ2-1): KAGVTQTPRYLIKTRGQQVTLSCSPISGHRSVSWYQQTPGQGLQFLFEYFSETQRNKGNFPGRFSGRQFSNSRSEMNVSTLELGDSALYLCASSVSGLPNNEQFFGPGTRLTVL.

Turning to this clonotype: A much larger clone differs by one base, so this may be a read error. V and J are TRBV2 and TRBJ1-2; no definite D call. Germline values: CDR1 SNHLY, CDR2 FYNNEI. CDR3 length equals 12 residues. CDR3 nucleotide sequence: TGTGTCAGCAGTGAATGGATCTATGGCTACACCTTC. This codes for CVSSEWIYGYTF.

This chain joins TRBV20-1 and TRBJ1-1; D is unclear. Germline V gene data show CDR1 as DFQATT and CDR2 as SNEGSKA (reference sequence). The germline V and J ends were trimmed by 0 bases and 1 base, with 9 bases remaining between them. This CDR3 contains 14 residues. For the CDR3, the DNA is TGCAGTGCTAGAGATCTTCGGGGGAACACTGAAGCTTTCTTT. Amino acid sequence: CSARDLRGNTEAFF.

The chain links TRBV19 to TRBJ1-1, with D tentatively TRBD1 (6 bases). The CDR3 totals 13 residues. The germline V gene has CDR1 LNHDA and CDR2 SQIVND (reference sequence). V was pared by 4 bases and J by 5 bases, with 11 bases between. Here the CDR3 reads CASSTTGWTEAFF. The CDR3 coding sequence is TGTGCCAGTAGTACGACAGGCTGGACTGAAGCTTTCTTT.

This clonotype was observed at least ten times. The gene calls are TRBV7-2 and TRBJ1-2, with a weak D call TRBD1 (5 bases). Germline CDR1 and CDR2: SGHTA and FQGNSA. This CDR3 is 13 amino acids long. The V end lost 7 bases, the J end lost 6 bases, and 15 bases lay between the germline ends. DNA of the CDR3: TGTGCCAGCAACGCTCAGACGGGGCATGGCTACACCTTC. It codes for CASNAQTGHGYTF.